This T cell receptor (beta chain) is drawn from a study of blood T cells in healthy people across ages. Whole-study context: Researchers report that template switching captured about one barcoded beta molecule per two T cells.

With 6 bases removed from V and 5 bases from J, the gap between germline ends came to 14 bases. This CDR3 contains 14 residues. For the second PCR, which ran for about 7 to 11 cycles, a sample-barcoded 5' primer and a J-beta primer mix were used. MiXCR, run by TCRdb on the 5' RACE reads, gives a single entry per CDR3 protein. The data show 800,000 or so distinct CDR3 sequences, with around 62% seen just once and around 30% held by the top ten. Study-level findings and limits: In long-lived donors, naive CD4+ cell counts and diversity exceeded those of aged donors.

This clonotype was found a few times. The antigen remains undetermined. Source material: blood. This clonotype originated in a man in his thirties or forties in good health. The rearrangement uses TRBV12-3 or TRBV12-4 and TRBJ2-4, with D unclear. The DNA of the CDR3 is TGTGCCAGCAGCTTCTTGCAGGCCCAAAACATTCAGTACTTC. This sequence encodes CASSFLQAQNIQYF.